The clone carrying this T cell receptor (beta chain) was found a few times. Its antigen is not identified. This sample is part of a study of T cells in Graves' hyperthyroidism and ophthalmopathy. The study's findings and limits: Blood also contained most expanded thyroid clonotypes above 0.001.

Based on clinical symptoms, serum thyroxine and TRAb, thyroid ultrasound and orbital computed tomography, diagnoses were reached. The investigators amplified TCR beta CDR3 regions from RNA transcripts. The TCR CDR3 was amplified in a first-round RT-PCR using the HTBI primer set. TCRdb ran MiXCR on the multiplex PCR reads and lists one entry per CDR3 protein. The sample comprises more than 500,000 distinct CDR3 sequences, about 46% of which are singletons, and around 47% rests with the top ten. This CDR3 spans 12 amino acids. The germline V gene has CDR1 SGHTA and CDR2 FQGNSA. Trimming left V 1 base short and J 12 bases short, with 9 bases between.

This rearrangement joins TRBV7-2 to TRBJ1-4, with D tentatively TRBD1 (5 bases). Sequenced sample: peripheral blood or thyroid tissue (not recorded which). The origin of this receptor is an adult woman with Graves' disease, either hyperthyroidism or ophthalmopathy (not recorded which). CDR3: CASSLVQGELFF. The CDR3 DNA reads TGTGCCAGCAGCTTAGTCCAGGGTGAACTGTTTTTT.